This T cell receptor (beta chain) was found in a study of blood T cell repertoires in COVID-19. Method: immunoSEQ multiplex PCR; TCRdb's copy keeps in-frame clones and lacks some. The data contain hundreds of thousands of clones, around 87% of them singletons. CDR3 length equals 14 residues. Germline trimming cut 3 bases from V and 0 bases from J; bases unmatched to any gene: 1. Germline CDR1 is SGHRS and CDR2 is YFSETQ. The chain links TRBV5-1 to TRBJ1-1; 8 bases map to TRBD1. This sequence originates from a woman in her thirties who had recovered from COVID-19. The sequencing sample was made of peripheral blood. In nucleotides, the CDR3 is TGCGCCAGCAGCTCACAGGGGGTGAACACTGAAGCTTTCTTT. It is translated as CASSSQGVNTEAFF.